A single sample gave rise to the 25 T cell receptor beta chains below, sequenced in a study of blood T cell repertoires in COVID-19. TCRdb keeps only in-frame clones here, not all; method: immunoSEQ multiplex PCR. The sample has roughly 54,000 clones; just over 85% are singletons. The sequenced sample consisted of peripheral blood. Source of these receptors: a human donor in a cohort sampled during active COVID-19.

This chain joins TRBV7-9 and TRBJ1-2; 8 bases match TRBD1. The CDR3 sequence is 14 residues long. The germline gives CDR1 SEHNR, CDR2 FQNEAQ (reference sequence). J lost 7 bases, V lost 3 bases, and 7 bases had no gene match. This chain's CDR3 is CASSLGQAVSGYTF. The DNA for the CDR3 is TGTGCCAGCAGCTTGGGACAGGCGGTCTCTGGCTACACCTTC.

The V call is TRBV18, the J call TRBJ1-2; 8 bases align to TRBD1. The germline gives CDR1 KGHSH, CDR2 LQKENI. V gave up 2 bases and J gave up 8 bases; unmatched junction bases: 13. The CDR3 length is 16 residues. The CDR3 here is CASSPSLQGAMGGYTF. The CDR3 nucleotides are TGTGCCAGCTCACCATCGCTTCAGGGGGCGATGGGAGGCTACACCTTC.

The chain has TRBV2 and TRBJ2-3; 15 bases align to TRBD2. The ends lost 6 bases at V and 11 bases at J; junction bases unmatched: 6. The CDR3 runs to 14 residues. The germline gives CDR1 SNHLY, CDR2 FYNNEI. In DNA, the CDR3 is TGTGCCAGCAGACCGGGACTAGCGGGGGGTGGGCAGTATTTT. The encoded protein is CASRPGLAGGGQYF. Looking up the rest from reference TRBV2 and TRBJ2-3 gives the full variable domain: EPEVTQTPSHQVTQMGQEVILRCVPISNHLYFYWYRQILGQKVEFLVSFYNNEISEKSEIFDDQFSVERPDGSNFTLKIRSTKLEDSAMYFCASRPGLAGGGQYFGPGTRLTVL.

The rearrangement links TRBV25-1 to TRBJ2-1; weak D call: TRBD1 (6 bases). CDR3 length equals 16 residues. CDR1 and CDR2 (germline): MGHDK, SYGVNS. V was cut by 2 bases and J by 3 bases, with 14 bases left in between. Here the CDR3 DNA reads TGTGCCAGCAGTGAACAGGGGCTAGCATTCTACAATGAGCAGTTCTTC. Protein: CASSEQGLAFYNEQFF.

The rearrangement uses TRBV6-5 and TRBJ2-5; D gene unclear. Germline assignment: CDR1 MNHEY and CDR2 SVGAGI. The CDR3 extends over 13 amino acids. The V and J ends lost 6 bases and 5 bases respectively, with 13 bases between them. The CDR3 region is CASRAPASETQYF. CDR3 sequence (DNA): TGTGCCAGCAGAGCCCCAGCGTCCGAGACCCAGTACTTC.

This clone has just one count. The chain carries TRBV6-2 or TRBV6-3 and TRBJ2-2; 12 nucleotides agree with TRBD2. CDR3 length equals 18 residues. CDR1 MNHEY and CDR2 SVGEGT come from the germline V gene. The ends lost 5 bases at V and 5 bases at J; junction bases unmatched: 12. This CDR3 is CASSLRTSGTGKTGELFF. The DNA for the CDR3 is TGTGCCAGCAGTCTGAGGACTAGCGGGACGGGGAAGACCGGGGAGCTGTTTTTT.

The J gene is TRBJ2-5, the V gene TRBV5-1, with TRBD1 as a possible D gene (5 bases). The germline V gene has CDR1 SGHRS and CDR2 YFSETQ. The CDR3 is 15 amino acids. Trimming pared 1 base from V and 4 bases from J, leaving 14 bases between. Here the CDR3 reads CASSLRGQILETQYF. The CDR3 DNA reads as TGCGCCAGCAGCTTGAGGGGTCAGATTTTAGAGACCCAGTACTTC.

CDR3 bases: TGTGCCAGCAGTTCAGGGTCGGGGGCCTACGAGCAGTACTTC. Protein product: CASSSGSGAYEQYF. The chain carries TRBV28 and TRBJ2-7, with D tentatively TRBD2 (6 bases). The CDR3 runs 14 residues. V was trimmed by 4 bases and J by 2 bases, leaving 12 bases between them. Per the germline V gene, CDR1 is MDHEN and CDR2 is SYDVKM.

The J gene is TRBJ1-2, the V gene TRBV27; 8 bases line up with TRBD1. The CDR3 is 15 residues long. CDR1 and CDR2 (germline): MNHEY, SMNVEV (reference sequence). The V gene end was trimmed by 4 bases and the J gene end by 6 bases; junction bases not matched to a gene: 10. The CDR3 DNA sequence: TGTGCCAGCAGTTCCCGGGACAGGACTCCGGATGGCTACACCTTC. Translated, it gives CASSSRDRTPDGYTF.

The V gene is TRBV2, the J gene TRBJ2-2, with 7 bases that match TRBD1. The CDR3 is 13 residues long. Germline assignment: CDR1 SNHLY and CDR2 FYNNEI. The junction had 5 bases not matched to a gene; V was cut back by 9 bases and J by 4 bases. CDR3: CARGGASTGELFF. CDR3 nucleotides: TGTGCCAGAGGGGGCGCGAGCACCGGGGAGCTGTTTTTT.

This clone was detected only a few times. The V call is TRBV5-1, the J call TRBJ1-2, with 10 bases that match TRBD1. Germline CDR1 is SGHRS and CDR2 is YFSETQ. The CDR3 is 14 residues long. Unmatched junction bases numbered 0, after V lost 0 bases and J lost 4 bases. The CDR3 coding sequence is TGCGCCAGCAGCTTGGGGGACAGGGGCTATGGCTACACCTTC. This encodes CASSLGDRGYGYTF.

The V call is TRBV2, the J call TRBJ2-2; 12 nucleotides match TRBD2. This CDR3 comprises 14 residues. V gave up 9 bases and J gave up 6 bases; unmatched junction bases: 5. Germline CDR1 is SNHLY and CDR2 is FYNNEI. The CDR3, as DNA: TGTGCCAGTGCTAGCGGGGGGGCGGCCGGGGAGCTGTTTTTT. Its protein is CASASGGAAGELFF.

V gene TRBV27 combines with J gene TRBJ2-7; 12 bases agree with TRBD2. The CDR3 has 15 amino acids. Germline CDR1 is MNHEY and CDR2 is SMNVEV (reference sequence). Trimming removed 5 bases from V and 0 bases from J; junction bases left unmatched: 2. Written as DNA, the CDR3 is TGTGCCAGCAGTCAGACTAGCGGGAGCTCCTACGAGCAGTACTTC. Its protein is CASSQTSGSSYEQYF.

The chain is built from TRBV3-1 (or the pseudogene TRBV3-2) and TRBJ2-5; 13 nucleotides match TRBD2. The CDR3 runs 16 residues. The V gene's germline CDR1 is LGHDT and CDR2 YNNKEL (reference sequence). The ends lost 6 bases at V and 0 bases at J; junction bases unmatched: 4. The CDR3 is CASRSGLAGDQETQYF. Here the CDR3 DNA reads TGTGCCAGCAGATCAGGACTAGCGGGGGACCAAGAGACCCAGTACTTC.

The chain joins TRBV3-1 (or the pseudogene TRBV3-2) to TRBJ1-5; possible D gene TRBD1, 5 bases. This CDR3 has 18 amino acids. Germline loops: CDR1 LGHDT, CDR2 YNNKEL (reference sequence). The V and J ends lost 0 bases and 0 bases respectively, with 15 bases between them. The CDR3 protein is CASSQDVVGRDSNQPQHF. CDR3 DNA: TGTGCCAGCAGCCAAGATGTAGTAGGCAGGGATAGCAATCAGCCCCAGCATTTT.

V is TRBV19 and J is TRBJ1-1; 7 bases fit TRBD1. J gave up 1 base and V 6 bases, and 2 bases lay outside the gene matches. Germline V lookup: CDR1 LNHDA, CDR2 SQIVND (reference sequence). The CDR3 extends over 13 amino acids. DNA for the CDR3: TGTGCCAGTAGCGACAGGGCGAACACTGAAGCTTTCTTT. It codes for CASSDRANTEAFF.

The sample holds a few counts of this clone. The rearrangement links TRBV7-9 to TRBJ1-4; D uncertain. Trimming removed 6 bases at V and 0 bases at J, with 8 bases between. Germline CDR1 reads SEHNR; CDR2 reads FQNEAQ (reference sequence). The CDR3 has 14 residues. CDR3 DNA: TGTGCCAGCAGTCAACAGTCAACTAATGAAAAACTGTTTTTT. Its translation: CASSQQSTNEKLFF.

This clone is a singleton in its sample. V usage is TRBV5-1 and J usage is TRBJ2-6; D may be TRBD1 (6 bases). The V end lost 4 bases, the J end lost 0 bases, and 20 bases lay between the germline ends. This CDR3 comprises 19 residues. Germline CDR1 SGHRS, CDR2 YFSETQ. This CDR3 is CASSHPRRTATSGANVLTF. The CDR3 DNA follows: TGCGCCAGCAGCCACCCCCGCCGGACAGCGACCTCTGGGGCCAACGTCCTGACTTTC.

J is TRBJ2-3 and V is TRBV6-5; D not resolved. CDR1 and CDR2 (germline): MNHEY, SVGAGI. This CDR3 contains 13 residues. The germline V and J ends were trimmed by 2 bases and 7 bases, with 10 bases remaining between them. The chain's CDR3 is CASSYHTDYTQYF. In nucleotides, the CDR3 is TGTGCCAGCAGTTACCACACAGATTATACGCAGTATTTT.

The V gene is TRBV7-9, the J gene TRBJ2-5; TRBD2 agrees at 11 bases. From germline, CDR1 is SEHNR and CDR2 FQNEAQ (reference sequence). This CDR3 has 12 residues. J lost 13 bases, V lost 5 bases, and 6 bases had no gene match. CDR3 sequence: CASSLGTSGLYF. The CDR3 nucleotides read TGTGCCAGCAGCCTCGGGACTAGCGGCTTGTACTTC.

The count of this clone is one. V gene TRBV10-3 combines with J gene TRBJ2-7; D is unclear. CDR1 and CDR2 from the germline V gene are ENHRY and SYGVKD. Deletions cut 7 bases from V and 5 bases from J, with 15 bases between. CDR3 length equals 13 residues. The chain's CDR3 is CAIKAQASDEQYF. CDR3 DNA sequence: TGTGCCATCAAGGCTCAGGCTTCGGACGAGCAGTACTTC.

The chain recombines TRBV6-5 with TRBJ2-1; 8 bases line up with TRBD1. Germline V gene lookup returns CDR1 MNHEY and CDR2 SVGAGI. V gave up 6 bases and J gave up 9 bases; unmatched junction bases: 1. The CDR3 totals 11 residues. CDR3 DNA: TGTGCCAGCAGCACAGGGGGTGAGCAGTTCTTC. The encoded protein is CASSTGGEQFF.

CDR3 coding DNA: TGCGCCAGCAGCCAGGTTTTTCTAGCGGGAGTGGGGAATGAGCAGTTCTTC. Protein: CASSQVFLAGVGNEQFF. The chain recombines TRBV4-1 with TRBJ2-1; TRBD2 agrees at 10 bases. V was clipped by 3 bases and J by 7 bases; unmatched bases: 12. The CDR3 sequence is 17 residues long. CDR1 MGHRA and CDR2 YSYEKL come from the germline V gene.

The chain has TRBV28 and TRBJ2-1; 10 nucleotides agree with TRBD2. V was clipped by 4 bases and J by 9 bases; unmatched bases: 15. The CDR3 length is 17 residues. CDR1 and CDR2 (germline): MDHEN, SYDVKM. The CDR3 region has the DNA TGTGCCAGCAGTTACTCCCGACTAGCGGGTCTCCGGGGTGAGCAGTTCTTC. As protein: CASSYSRLAGLRGEQFF. The variable domain in full, completed from reference TRBV28 and TRBJ2-1, reads DVKVTQSSRYLVKRTGEKVFLECVQDMDHENMFWYRQDPGLGLRLIYFSYDVKMKEKGDIPEGYSVSREKKERFSLILESASTNQTSMYLCASSYSRLAGLRGEQFFGPGTRLTVL.

The V call is TRBV6-5, the J call TRBJ2-1, with D possibly TRBD1 on 5 matching bases. Germline values: CDR1 MNHEY, CDR2 SVGAGI. V lost 7 bases to trimming and J lost 5 bases, with 15 bases between them. This CDR3 is built from 14 residues. CDR3: CASIQGLLNNEQFF. Written as DNA, the CDR3 is TGTGCCAGCATCCAGGGTCTTCTAAACAATGAGCAGTTCTTC.